The 10 T cell receptor beta chains presented below share a single source sample, sequenced in a study of PD-1 blockade in classical Hodgkin lymphoma. Clones were read by immunoSEQ multiplex PCR, and TCRdb kept only the in-frame ones, dropping some. The table lists thousands of clones, approximately 77% of them singletons. All patients relapsed after autologous stem cell transplantation, and brentuximab vedotin exposure varied. Magnetic negative selection purified CD4+ T cells from thawed PBMCs. Sample: CD4+ T cells from blood, taken at baseline. These receptors were obtained from a human donor with classical Hodgkin lymphoma.

V gene TRBV5-4 combines with J gene TRBJ2-7; the D is unclear. CDR3 size: 14 residues. The ends were cut back, 5 bases at V and 0 bases at J, with 12 bases in the middle. The germline V gene encodes CDR1 SGHNT and CDR2 YYREEE (reference sequence). In nucleotides, the CDR3 is TGTGCCAGCAGTCAGAACGTGGGCTCCTACGAGCAGTACTTC. Translated: CASSQNVGSYEQYF.

The gene calls are TRBV9 and TRBJ1-3; 9 bases agree with TRBD1. Germline loops: CDR1 SGDLS, CDR2 YYNGEE. The CDR3 sequence is 16 residues long. J lost 4 bases, V lost 4 bases, and 9 bases had no gene match. The CDR3 DNA reads as TGTGCCAGCAGCAAGGGGGGACAGGGATACGGAAACACCATATATTTT. This gives the protein CASSKGGQGYGNTIYF. Full variable domain (outside the CDR3, taken from reference TRBV9 and TRBJ1-3): DSGVTQTPKHLITATGQRVTLRCSPRSGDLSVYWYQQSLDQGLQFLIQYYNGEERAKGNILERFSAQQFPDLHSELNLSSLELGDSALYFCASSKGGQGYGNTIYFGEGSWLTVV.

The J gene is TRBJ2-5, the V gene TRBV30, with D possibly matching TRBD1 (6 bases). The V gene's germline CDR1 is GTSNPN and CDR2 SVGIG (reference sequence). The V end lost 5 bases, the J end lost 2 bases, and 9 bases lay between the germline ends. This CDR3 spans 12 amino acids. In nucleotides, the CDR3 is TGTGCCTGGGATACAGGGCAAGAGACCCAGTACTTC. It yields the protein CAWDTGQETQYF.

This rearrangement joins TRBV7-2 to TRBJ1-2; 7 bases are a match to TRBD1. This CDR3 has 13 amino acids. Germline-derived CDR1 and CDR2 are SGHTA and FQGNSA. After removal of 2 bases from V and 5 bases from J, the junction contained 2 bases not matched to a gene. The CDR3 reads CASSLNRGYGYTF. The CDR3 bases are TGTGCCAGCAGCTTAAACAGGGGATATGGCTACACCTTC.

The genes are TRBV5-1 and TRBJ1-5; D may be TRBD1 (5 bases). Germline assignment: CDR1 SGHRS and CDR2 YFSETQ. The ends were cut back, 1 base at V and 4 bases at J, with 18 bases in the middle. The CDR3 covers 17 residues. The CDR3 DNA sequence: TGCGCCAGCAGCTTGCTCGGGGTAGGGGATGGGAATCAGCCCCAGCATTTT. Translated, it gives CASSLLGVGDGNQPQHF.

This chain uses TRBV11-2 with TRBJ2-1; 9 nucleotides align to TRBD1. The J segment lost 15 bases and the V segment lost 1 base, leaving 7 bases of the junction unmatched. This CDR3 has 13 amino acids. Per the germline V gene, CDR1 is SGHAT and CDR2 is FQNNGV. CDR3 loop: CASSLVPGQGLFF. The CDR3 nucleotides are TGTGCCAGCAGCTTAGTCCCCGGACAGGGGCTGTTCTTC.

The chain links TRBV6-1 to TRBJ2-1, with TRBD2 as a possible D gene (6 bases). Germline lookup yields CDR1 MNHNS and CDR2 SASEGT. Trimming stripped 7 bases from V and 10 bases from J, with 17 bases between. The CDR3 runs 13 residues. The CDR3 sequence: CASNNPKGREQFF. CDR3 DNA: TGTGCCAGCAACAATCCCAAGGGGAGGGAGCAGTTCTTC.

V gene TRBV9 combines with J gene TRBJ2-3; D is uncertain. CDR3 length: 15 amino acids. The V gene's germline CDR1 is SGDLS and CDR2 YYNGEE. V was clipped by 2 bases and J by 0 bases, with 10 bases between them. The CDR3 coding sequence is TGTGCCAGCAGCGTGATGGGCAGAAGCACAGATACGCAGTATTTT. Protein sequence: CASSVMGRSTDTQYF.

The CDR3 DNA sequence: TGTGCCAGTAGTATGGGACAGGGAGCGAATACGCAGTATTTT. This encodes CASSMGQGANTQYF. The chain uses TRBV19 and TRBJ2-3, with 9 nucleotides matching TRBD1. The CDR3 runs 14 residues. Germline lookup yields CDR1 LNHDA and CDR2 SQIVND (reference sequence). V dropped 3 bases and J dropped 7; count of bases not matched to a gene: 5.

V is TRBV4-1 and J is TRBJ1-3, with D perhaps matching TRBD1 (6 bases). The CDR3 length is 13 residues. The V gene lost 3 bases and the J gene lost 3 bases, with 6 bases spanning the gap. Germline V gene sequence: CDR1 MGHRA, CDR2 YSYEKL. The CDR3 reads CASSQDSGNTIYF. In nucleotides, the CDR3 is TGCGCCAGCAGCCAGGACAGTGGAAACACCATATATTTT.